In this sample, the clone carrying this T cell receptor beta chain turned up a few times. TCRdb re-derived calls from the RT-PCR reads in MiXCR, one entry per CDR3 protein. Counted here are almost 700,000 distinct CDR3 sequences, 14% occurring once; the ten biggest clones make up 3% to 4.5%. Germline V CDR1 and CDR2: DFQATT, SNEGSKA (reference sequence). V shed 6 bases, J shed 5 bases, and the junction held 6 bases outside the gene matches. The CDR3 has 12 residues. The source material was memory CD4+ T cells from blood. The origin of this receptor is a female donor in good health, serving as a healthy control. This chain uses TRBV20-1 with TRBJ2-7, with TRBD1 identical over 8 bases. CDR3 sequence: CSARTGLNEQYF. The CDR3 DNA reads TGCAGTGCCCGGACAGGGCTGAACGAGCAGTACTTC.